This TCR beta chain is from a study of beta chain features in type 1 diabetes. Study conclusions and caveats: Shortening that was moderate but significant affected the TCRB CDR3s of Type 1 diabetes patients in all four CD4+ subsets. There were fewer insertions and more deletions at the VDJ junctions of type 1 diabetes patients.

Markers CD45RO/CCR7/CD25/CD127/CD95/CD27 served to sort CD4+ naive, central memory, regulatory and stem cell-like memory cells. Once sorted, every population was more than 95% pure. Note on this clone: Its antigen is not known.

The investigators reverse transcribed all of the isolated RNA, so they sequenced expressed TCRB transcripts. Profiling relied on immunoSEQ multiplex PCR, and the TCRdb table lists in-frame clones only, not all of them. The sample carries around 710,000 clones, around 12% recorded once. This receptor was taken from a man aged 25-45 years with type 1 diabetes. The material sequenced was naive CD4+ T cells from blood.

CDR3: CASKGVNNSPLHF. The CDR3 DNA reads as TGTGCCAGCAAGGGCGTTAATAATTCACCCCTCCACTTT. The chain links TRBV11-2 to TRBJ1-6; the D is unclear. Trimming took 7 bases from V and 5 from J, leaving 9 bases between them. Germline V gives CDR1 SGHAT, CDR2 FQNNGV. The CDR3 length is 13 residues.